Presented here are 3 T cell receptor beta chains from one specimen sequenced in a study of graft-versus-host responses after intestinal transplantation. Profiling relied on immunoSEQ multiplex PCR, and the TCRdb table lists in-frame clones only, not all of them. The sample carries about 130,000 clones, 92% recorded once. Their antigens are not known. Sequencing was performed on unstimulated CD4+ T cells sorted from spleen or lymph node cells, taken before intestinal transplant. The receptors originated from a human donor who received an intestinal transplant.

With regard to this clone: Mismatch with germline at one junction end may stem from a read error. The genes are TRBV28 and TRBJ1-5; D unresolved. Germline CDR1 and CDR2: MDHEN and SYDVKM. This CDR3 contains 16 residues. The CDR3 spells CASTKRGDNGNQPRHF. DNA for the CDR3: TGTGCCAGCACCAAACGCGGTGATAATGGCAATCAGCCCCGGCATTTT.

V is TRBV5-1 and J is TRBJ2-7; unclear D gene. Germline V gene sequence: CDR1 SGHRS, CDR2 YFSETQ. Trimming pared 0 bases from V and 2 bases from J, leaving 6 bases between. CDR3 length equals 13 residues. The CDR3 spells CASSLDRTYEQYF. The CDR3 bases are TGCGCCAGCAGCTTGGACAGAACCTACGAGCAGTACTTC.

The V and J genes are TRBV6-5 and TRBJ2-3, with D unresolved. V lost 6 bases and J 6 bases, leaving 13 bases between the germline ends. The germline CDR1 and CDR2 sequences are MNHEY and SVGAGI. This CDR3 is built from 13 residues. The CDR3 DNA reads TGTGCCAGCAGGGACCGAGCGCGGGATACGCAGTATTTT. Translated: CASRDRARDTQYF.